These 26 T cell receptor beta chains originate from one sample sequenced in a study of T cell repertoires in cytomegalovirus infection. TCRdb independently ran MiXCR on the reads; one entry per CDR3 protein. The sample carries some 300,000 distinct CDR3 sequences, roughly an eighth recorded once. Sequencing input: PBMCs. The source of these receptors is a human donor in good health (CMV status not recorded). Some clones in this sample may be carry-over from other donors' samples.

This clonotype was found a few times. The chain links TRBV6-2 or TRBV6-3 to TRBJ2-7; D possibly corresponds to TRBD1 (5 bases). CDR3 length: 12 residues. The germline CDR1 and CDR2 sequences are MNHEY and SVGEGT. V lost 9 bases, J lost 1 base, and 10 bases lay in between. The CDR3 region is CASTDTSYEQYF. The CDR3 DNA follows: TGTGCCAGTACGGACACGTCCTACGAGCAGTACTTC.

This chain connects TRBV5-8 to TRBJ2-2, with D possibly TRBD2 on 7 matching bases. The germline V and J ends were trimmed by 6 bases and 6 bases, with 15 bases remaining between them. The CDR3 spans 14 residues. Looked up from germline, CDR1 is SGHTS and CDR2 is YDEGEE. Written as DNA, the CDR3 is TGTGCCAGCACCACAGGGAGGGTCGCCGGGGAGCTGTTTTTT. Translation gives CASTTGRVAGELFF.

V gene TRBV10-3 combines with J gene TRBJ1-1; D may be TRBD1 (5 bases). Germline CDR1 reads ENHRY; CDR2 reads SYGVKD. CDR3 length equals 14 residues. Deletions cut 7 bases from V and 4 bases from J, with 16 bases between. The CDR3 region has the DNA TGTGCCATCAACGGGGCGCTTGGCTTCACTGAAGCTTTCTTT. Translated: CAINGALGFTEAFF.

The sample holds many counts of this clonotype. The chain joins TRBV11-3 to TRBJ2-3, with 10 bases matching TRBD2. Losses at the gene ends were 1 base for V and 5 bases for J; bases not matched to a gene: 9. The CDR3 runs to 17 residues. Germline loops: CDR1 SGHNT, CDR2 YENEEA. In DNA form, the CDR3 reads TGTGCCAGCAGCTTAGGCCAACTAGCGGGGCGGGGAGATACGCAGTATTTT. Its protein product is CASSLGQLAGRGDTQYF.

This clonotype was detected many times. The chain couples TRBV7-9 to TRBJ1-1; D is uncertain. This CDR3 region has 14 residues. Germline CDR1 reads SEHNR; CDR2 reads FQNEAQ (reference sequence). V dropped 5 bases and J dropped 1 base, with 11 bases sitting between them. The CDR3 sequence is CASSLPVSNTEAFF. DNA of the CDR3: TGTGCCAGCAGCCTCCCCGTATCGAACACTGAAGCTTTCTTT. Full variable domain (remainder filled in from reference TRBV7-9 and TRBJ1-1): DTGVSQNPRHKITKRGQNVTFRCDPISEHNRLYWYRQTLGQGPEFLTYFQNEAQLEKSRLLSDRFSAERPKGSFSTLEIQRTEQGDSAMYLCASSLPVSNTEAFFGQGTRLTVV.

V is TRBV12-3 or TRBV12-4 and J is TRBJ2-7; D is unclear. The CDR3 is 13 amino acids. Trimming took off 5 bases at V and 3 bases at J, with 11 bases between the two ends. The CDR3 sequence is CASSPTVHYEQYF. CDR3 nucleotide sequence: TGTGCCAGCAGTCCCACCGTACACTACGAGCAGTACTTC.

This clonotype was seen ten or more times. The chain links TRBV12-3 or TRBV12-4 to TRBJ2-1; TRBD1 matches 9 bases. Trimming at V came to 3 bases and at J to 7 bases, leaving 7 bases not matched to a gene. This CDR3 has 15 residues. Written as DNA, the CDR3 is TGTGCCAGCAGTTTGGGACAGGGATATATGAATGAGCAGTTCTTC. This sequence encodes CASSLGQGYMNEQFF.

The J gene is TRBJ2-1, the V gene TRBV4-2, with TRBD2 as a possible D gene (5 bases). Trimming removed 2 bases at V and 0 bases at J, with 11 bases between. This CDR3 spans 16 amino acids. Per the germline V gene, CDR1 is LGHNA and CDR2 is YNFKEQ. The CDR3 region has the DNA TGTGCCAGCAGCCAACCGGGAACCCGCTCCTACAATGAGCAGTTCTTC. Translated, it gives CASSQPGTRSYNEQFF.

This clonotype was seen repeatedly, ten times or more. CDR3 residues: CASSFPGVGSYTF. The CDR3 region has the DNA TGTGCCAGCAGTTTTCCGGGGGTAGGCAGCTACACCTTC. This chain connects TRBV7-2 to TRBJ1-2; perhaps TRBD1 as D (5 bases). Looked up from germline, CDR1 is SGHTA and CDR2 is FQGNSA. The CDR3 spans 13 residues. Trimming shortened V by 6 bases and J by 9 bases, and 17 bases separated the two germline ends.

This chain uses TRBV25-1 with TRBJ2-2; 7 bases line up with TRBD1. CDR1 is MGHDK, CDR2 SYGVNS, per germline. The CDR3 runs 17 residues. V trimming: 3 bases; J trimming: 3 bases; junction bases outside the gene matches: 10. The CDR3 loop is CASSDPGQETDTGELFF. The CDR3, as DNA: TGTGCCAGCAGTGACCCCGGACAGGAGACAGACACCGGGGAGCTGTTTTTT.

The chain links TRBV19 to TRBJ2-1; TRBD1 matches at 7 bases. Per germline, CDR1 LNHDA and CDR2 SQIVND (reference sequence). The CDR3 contains 14 residues. After removal of 5 bases from V and 6 bases from J, the junction contained 7 bases not matched to a gene. CDR3 amino acids: CASSPRTGSNEQFF. Written as DNA, the CDR3 is TGTGCCAGTAGTCCAAGGACAGGAAGCAATGAGCAGTTCTTC.

The genes are TRBV9 and TRBJ2-7, with TRBD2 matching 8 bases. Per the germline V gene, CDR1 is SGDLS and CDR2 is YYNGEE. J gave up 3 bases and V 3 bases, and 8 bases lay outside the gene matches. CDR3 length: 15 residues. For the CDR3, the DNA is TGTGCCAGCAGCGGAGGTTCGGGACTAGACTACGAGCAGTACTTC. Protein: CASSGGSGLDYEQYF.

This clonotype was seen at least ten times. The CDR3 spells CASSSSLSSYNSPLHF. The CDR3 DNA is TGTGCCAGCAGCTCAAGCTTGAGCTCCTATAATTCACCCCTCCACTTT. The chain employs TRBV7-9 and TRBJ1-6; no firm D call. The V gene's germline CDR1 is SEHNR and CDR2 FQNEAQ (reference sequence). With 4 bases removed from V and 0 bases from J, the gap between germline ends came to 10 bases. The CDR3 is 16 residues long.

In this sample, this clonotype turned up many times. The chain has TRBV28 and TRBJ2-1; 9 bases are a match to TRBD1. This CDR3 region has 14 residues. Germline values: CDR1 MDHEN, CDR2 SYDVKM. V dropped 5 bases and J dropped 7; count of bases not matched to a gene: 6. CDR3 loop: CASSRGQGRNEQFF. The DNA of the CDR3 is TGTGCCAGCAGTCGGGGACAGGGTCGGAATGAGCAGTTCTTC.

This clonotype was seen many times. The V gene is TRBV7-6, the J gene TRBJ2-1; 11 bases line up with TRBD2. Trimming removed 5 bases from V and 5 bases from J; junction bases left unmatched: 5. The CDR3 covers 15 residues. Looked up from germline, CDR1 is SGHVS and CDR2 is FNYEAQ. For the CDR3, the DNA is TGTGCCAGCAGCCACCTAGCGGGGGGAAACAATGAGCAGTTCTTC. This translates into CASSHLAGGNNEQFF. The whole variable domain, remainder taken from reference TRBV7-6 and TRBJ2-1, is GAGVSQSPRYKVTKRGQDVALRCDPISGHVSLYWYRQALGQGPEFLTYFNYEAQQDKSGLPNDRFSAERPEGSISTLTIQRTEQRDSAMYRCASSHLAGGNNEQFFGPGTRLTVL.

Ten or more counts support this clonotype. The chain combines TRBV14 with TRBJ2-1, with D perhaps TRBD2 (5 bases). With 0 bases removed from V and 9 bases from J, the gap between germline ends came to 15 bases. CDR3 size: 15 residues. CDR1 and CDR2 (germline): SGHDN, FVKESK. The CDR3 here is CASSQDLVGVREQFF. CDR3 sequence (DNA): TGTGCCAGCAGCCAAGATCTTGTCGGGGTACGTGAGCAGTTCTTC.

This clonotype was detected many times. The V and J genes are TRBV12-3 or TRBV12-4 and TRBJ2-3; D gene uncertain. The CDR3 sequence is 13 residues long. V dropped 6 bases and J dropped 1 base, with 8 bases sitting between them. The chain's CDR3 is CASSFRGTDTQYF. As DNA, the CDR3 is TGTGCCAGCAGCTTTCGGGGCACAGATACGCAGTATTTT.

This chain joins TRBV29-1 and TRBJ2-1; D is perhaps TRBD1 (6 bases). The CDR3 is 14 residues long. V gave up 0 bases and J gave up 0 bases, with 6 bases separating them. Germline V gives CDR1 SQVTM, CDR2 ANQGSEA. The CDR3 sequence: CSVEDRGSYNEQFF. In nucleotides, the CDR3 is TGCAGCGTTGAAGACAGGGGCTCCTACAATGAGCAGTTCTTC.

This clonotype was seen repeatedly, ten times or more. V gene TRBV6-2 or TRBV6-3 combines with J gene TRBJ2-1, with D possibly matching TRBD1 (6 bases). This CDR3 is built from 14 residues. Looked up from germline, CDR1 is MNHEY and CDR2 is SVGEGT. Trimming shortened V by 3 bases and J by 5 bases, and 11 bases separated the two germline ends. CDR3 sequence (DNA): TGTGCCAGCAGTTATTGGACAGCTAACAATGAGCAGTTCTTC. This translates into CASSYWTANNEQFF.

There are many counts of this clonotype. The chain employs TRBV24-1 and TRBJ2-3; unclear D gene. Trimming pared 3 bases from V and 2 bases from J, leaving 2 bases between. The CDR3 has 12 residues. Germline V gene data show CDR1 as KGHDR and CDR2 as SFDVKD. CDR3 region: CATSDTTDTQYF. The CDR3 DNA is TGTGCCACCAGTGATACCACAGATACGCAGTATTTT.

This clonotype was counted only a few times. The J gene is TRBJ2-7, the V gene TRBV14, with 8 bases identical to TRBD1. There are 16 residues in the CDR3. V trimming: 3 bases; J trimming: 2 bases; junction bases outside the gene matches: 9. Germline V gene data show CDR1 as SGHDN and CDR2 as FVKESK. Written as DNA, the CDR3 is TGTGCCAGCAGCCACCTTCGACAGGGGCTAGCCTACGAGCAGTACTTC. Its translation: CASSHLRQGLAYEQYF.

This chain links TRBV20-1 with TRBJ1-6; weak D call: TRBD1 (5 bases). This CDR3 contains 16 residues. The V and J ends lost 2 bases and 0 bases respectively, with 11 bases between them. Germline CDR1 reads DFQATT; CDR2 reads SNEGSKA (reference sequence). Here the CDR3 DNA reads TGCAGTGCTAGACCTCGACAGAGCTCCTATAATTCACCCCTCCACTTT. The encoded protein is CSARPRQSSYNSPLHF.

This clonotype has only a few counts. The CDR3 DNA reads as TGTGCCAGCAGTTACGGTCGGGCTAGCGGGAGGAATGAGCAGTTCTTC. This gives the protein CASSYGRASGRNEQFF. The gene calls are TRBV6-2 or TRBV6-3 and TRBJ2-1; 11 bases are shared with TRBD2. The trim removed 2 bases at V and 7 bases at J, leaving 7 bases unmatched. Per germline, CDR1 MNHEY and CDR2 SVGEGT. The CDR3 spans 16 residues.

This clonotype was seen repeatedly, ten times or more. The genes are TRBV6-1 and TRBJ2-7; maybe TRBD2 (6 bases). Per germline, CDR1 MNHNS and CDR2 SASEGT. The ends were cut back, 4 bases at V and 2 bases at J, with 18 bases in the middle. There are 16 residues in the CDR3. CDR3 in amino acids: CASSALLGTGAYEQYF. CDR3 nucleotides: TGTGCCAGCAGTGCACTGCTCGGGACGGGAGCCTACGAGCAGTACTTC.

Many counts were recorded for this clonotype. The V gene is TRBV7-8, the J gene TRBJ2-5; TRBD2 aligns across 8 bases. The V gene end was trimmed by 6 bases and the J gene end by 3 bases; junction bases not matched to a gene: 12. The CDR3 extends over 16 amino acids. CDR1 SGHVS and CDR2 FQNEAQ come from the germline V gene. The CDR3 spells CASRRAGEPRKETQYF. The CDR3 nucleotides are TGTGCCAGCAGGCGAGCGGGGGAGCCAAGAAAAGAGACCCAGTACTTC. The full variable domain, in which reference TRBV7-8 and TRBJ2-5 provide the parts outside the CDR3, is GAGVSQSPRYKVAKRGQDVALRCDPISGHVSLFWYQQALGQGPEFLTYFQNEAQLDKSGLPSDRFFAERPEGSVSTLKIQRTQQEDSAVYLCASRRAGEPRKETQYFGPGTRLLVL.

This clonotype has ten or more counts. The V gene is TRBV7-2, the J gene TRBJ1-1; 7 bases line up with TRBD1. The CDR3 contains 12 residues. J lost 6 bases, V lost 3 bases, and 1 base had no gene match. Germline assignment: CDR1 SGHTA and CDR2 FQGNSA. The CDR3 sequence: CASSFRGAEAFF. The CDR3 coding sequence is TGTGCCAGCAGCTTCAGGGGGGCTGAAGCTTTCTTT.